This is a list of T cell receptor beta chains from one sample in a study of beta chain features in type 1 diabetes. Sequencing used immunoSEQ multiplex PCR; TCRdb keeps in-frame clones, though not all of them. In the table there are about 620,000 clones, roughly 15% of which are singletons. Sequenced input: naive CD4+ T cells from blood. Receptors originate from a man aged 18 to 30 in good health. CDR3s include the opening cysteine and the closing phenylalanine or tryptophan. A D gene is named only where the DNA matches it firmly. Clone size, where shown, is once, few, many, or a class for clones that have expanded.

-	TRBJ2-1	TRBD2	TRBV7-2	TGTGCCAGCACTCGTACTAGCGGGGGGCATAATGAGCAGTTCTTC	CASTRTSGGHNEQFF
-	TRBJ1-1	TRBD1	TRBV5-4	TGTGCCAGCAGCTCTTACAGGGGCTCCCCCACTGAAGCTTTCTTT	CASSSYRGSPTEAFF
few	TRBJ2-1	-	TRBV14	TGTGCCAGCAGCTCATTAAGGTTGCGAAATGAGCAGTTCTTC	CASSSLRLRNEQFF
-	TRBJ1-4	-	TRBV25-1	TGTGCCAGCAGGGGCAGGGTGGATGAAAAACTGTTTTTT	CASRGRVDEKLFF
few	TRBJ2-1	-	TRBV7-3	TGTGCCAGCTCCATCGCGAATGAGCAGTTCTTC	CASSIANEQFF
-	TRBJ2-7	-	TRBV28	TGTGCCAGCGGTACCGCGGACGGTGAGCAGTACTTC	CASGTADGEQYF
few	TRBJ1-1	-	TRBV18	TGTGCCAGCGGTAGGTTATTGAACACTGAAGCTTTCTTT	CASGRLLNTEAFF
few	TRBJ2-1	-	TRBV11-1	TGTGCCAGCACCCCGGGAGGGGGCGGTGAGCAGTTCTTC	CASTPGGGGEQFF
-	TRBJ2-1	-	TRBV4-1	TGCGCCAGCAGCTCTCCGACGGTAAGCTCCTACAATGAGCAGTTCTTC	CASSSPTVSSYNEQFF
-	TRBJ2-2	-	TRBV4-2	TGTGCCAGCAGCACAGAAACCGGGGAGCTGTTTTTT	CASSTETGELFF
-	TRBJ2-3	-	TRBV5-1	TGCGCCAGCAGCTCTCTGGCGGGACTGATCACAGATACGCAGTATTTT	CASSSLAGLITDTQYF
few	TRBJ2-7	-	TRBV28	TGTGCCAGCAGCTCAAGGCCCGAGCAGTACTTC	CASSSRPEQYF
-	TRBJ1-1	TRBD1	TRBV29-1	TGCAGCTCCCGGACAGGGGGGAATACTGAAGCTTTCTTT	CSSRTGGNTEAFF
-	TRBJ2-3	-	TRBV4-2	TGTGCCAGCAGCCAAGCTAGGACAGTGCTAGATACGCAGTATTTT	CASSQARTVLDTQYF
-	TRBJ2-5	-	TRBV6-6	TGTGCCAGCAGTTCATTTTGGTCTGGGACCCAGTACTTC	CASSSFWSGTQYF
few	TRBJ2-1	-	TRBV10-3	TGTGCCATCAGTGAGAAGGGGAGAAGCTCCTACAATGAGCAGTTCTTC	CAISEKGRSSYNEQFF
few	TRBJ1-4	TRBD1	TRBV6-1	TGTGCCACACAATCTACAGGGGTTAATGAAAAACTGTTTTTT	CATQSTGVNEKLFF
-	TRBJ2-7	TRBD2	TRBV7-8	TGTGCCAGCAGCCCAAAAGTGGCTAGCGGGGCCTACGAGCAGTACTTC	CASSPKVASGAYEQYF
-	TRBJ2-7	-	TRBV5-1	TGCGCCAGCAGCTTTTCCGGGGAGGTCGAGCAGTACTTC	CASSFSGEVEQYF
-	TRBJ1-1	TRBD1	TRBV19	TGTGCCAGTCAGGACAGGGGTGGCACTGAAGCTTTCTTT	CASQDRGGTEAFF
few	TRBJ2-7	-	TRBV7-9	TGTGCCAGCAGCTCCCCGCTGGACGAGCAGTACTTC	CASSSPLDEQYF
few	TRBJ2-7	-	TRBV11-1	TGTGCCAGCAGCTTAAGCTATTTGGATTCGACCTACGAGCAGTACTTC	CASSLSYLDSTYEQYF
-	TRBJ1-2	-	TRBV4-3	TGCGCCAGCAGCCAAGTCCAGGGGAGTAGGTACTATGGCTACACCTTC	CASSQVQGSRYYGYTF
-	TRBJ2-1	-	TRBV5-4	TGTGCCAGCAGCTTGGCATGGGACGGGCCCCAGTTCTTC	CASSLAWDGPQFF
once	TRBJ2-3	TRBD1	TRBV9	TGTGCCAGCAGCGCCAGGCCGGGACAGGGGACAGATACGCAGTATTTT	CASSARPGQGTDTQYF
-	TRBJ1-2	-	TRBV29-1	TGCAGCGTTGATGTCCACGGGGCCAGCTATGGCTACACCTTC	CSVDVHGASYGYTF
-	TRBJ2-5	-	TRBV29-1	TGCAGCGTTGGACTGGACCGGCGGGAGACCCAGTACTTC	CSVGLDRRETQYF
few	TRBJ2-7	TRBD1	TRBV28	TGTGCCAGCAGTCCGCGACAGGGGCAGCAGTACTTC	CASSPRQGQQYF
few	TRBJ2-1	TRBD1	TRBV19	TGTGCCAGTAGTTCCCGGACAGGGAGGACTTACAATGAGCAGTTCTTC	CASSSRTGRTYNEQFF
few	TRBJ2-2	TRBD2	TRBV19	TGTGCCAGTAGTCCACGGGGACTAGCGGTTTTCACCGGGGAGCTGTTTTTT	CASSPRGLAVFTGELFF
-	TRBJ2-7	-	TRBV9	TGTGCCAGCAGCCCCGGAGCCGGACAGCTTTCCTACGAGCAGTACTTC	CASSPGAGQLSYEQYF
few	TRBJ2-3	-	TRBV20-1	TGCAGTGCTGGGAGAAGAGATACGCAGTATTTT	CSAGRRDTQYF
-	TRBJ1-2	TRBD1	TRBV19	TGTGCCAGTAGCCCGGACAGGGGGGGCTACACCTTC	CASSPDRGGYTF
few	TRBJ2-2	TRBD2	TRBV25-1	TGTGCCAGCAGGGGGGGACTAGCGGGAGGGCGTTCCACCGGGGAGCTGTTTTTT	CASRGGLAGGRSTGELFF
-	TRBJ2-7	-	TRBV13	TGTGCCAGCAGCCGGATGCTAGCGTCGAAGGGTAGCAACGAGCAGTACTTC	CASSRMLASKGSNEQYF